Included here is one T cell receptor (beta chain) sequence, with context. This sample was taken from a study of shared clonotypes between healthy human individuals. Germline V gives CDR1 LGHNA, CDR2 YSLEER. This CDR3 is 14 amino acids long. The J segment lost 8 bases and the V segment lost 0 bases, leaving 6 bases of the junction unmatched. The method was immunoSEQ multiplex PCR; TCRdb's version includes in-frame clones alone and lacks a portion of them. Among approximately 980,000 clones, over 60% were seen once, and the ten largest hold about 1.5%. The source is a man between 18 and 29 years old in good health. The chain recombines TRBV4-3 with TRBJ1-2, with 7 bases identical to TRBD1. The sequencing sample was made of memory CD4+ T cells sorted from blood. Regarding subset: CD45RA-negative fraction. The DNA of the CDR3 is TGCGCCAGCAGCCAAGATCCGACAGGGATCGGCTACACCTTC. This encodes CASSQDPTGIGYTF.